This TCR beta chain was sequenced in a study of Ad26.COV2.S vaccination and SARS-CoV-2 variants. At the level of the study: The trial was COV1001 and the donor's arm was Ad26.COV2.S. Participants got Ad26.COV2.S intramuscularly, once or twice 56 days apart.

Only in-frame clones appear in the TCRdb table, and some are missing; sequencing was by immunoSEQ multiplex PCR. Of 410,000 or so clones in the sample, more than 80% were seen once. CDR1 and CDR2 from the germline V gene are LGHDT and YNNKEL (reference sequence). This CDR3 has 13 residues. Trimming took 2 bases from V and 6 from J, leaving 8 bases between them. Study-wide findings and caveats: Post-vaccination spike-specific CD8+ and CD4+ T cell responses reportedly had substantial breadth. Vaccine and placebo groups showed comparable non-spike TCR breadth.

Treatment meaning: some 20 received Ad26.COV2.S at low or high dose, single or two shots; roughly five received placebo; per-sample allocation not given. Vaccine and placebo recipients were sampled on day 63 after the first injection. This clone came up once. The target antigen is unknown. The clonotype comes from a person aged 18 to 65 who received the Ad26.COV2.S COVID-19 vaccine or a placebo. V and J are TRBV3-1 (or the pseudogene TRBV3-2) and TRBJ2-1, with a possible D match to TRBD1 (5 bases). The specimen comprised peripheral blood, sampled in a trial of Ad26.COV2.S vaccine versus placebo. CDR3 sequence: CASSQKGVNEQFF. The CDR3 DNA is TGTGCCAGCAGCCAAAAAGGGGTCAATGAGCAGTTCTTC.